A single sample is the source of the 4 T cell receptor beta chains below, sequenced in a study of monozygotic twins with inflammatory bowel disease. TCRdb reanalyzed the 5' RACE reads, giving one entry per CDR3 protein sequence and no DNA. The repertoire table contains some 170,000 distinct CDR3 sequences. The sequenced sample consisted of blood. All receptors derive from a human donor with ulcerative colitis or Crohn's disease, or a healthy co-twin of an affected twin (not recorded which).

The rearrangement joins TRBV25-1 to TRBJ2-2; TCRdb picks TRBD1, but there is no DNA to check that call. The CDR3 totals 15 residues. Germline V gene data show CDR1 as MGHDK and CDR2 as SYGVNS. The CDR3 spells CASSAVDRYTGELFF.

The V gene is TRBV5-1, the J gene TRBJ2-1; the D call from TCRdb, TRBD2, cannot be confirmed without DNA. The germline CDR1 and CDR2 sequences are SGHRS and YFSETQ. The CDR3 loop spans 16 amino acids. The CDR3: CASSFFAGGPSNEQFF.

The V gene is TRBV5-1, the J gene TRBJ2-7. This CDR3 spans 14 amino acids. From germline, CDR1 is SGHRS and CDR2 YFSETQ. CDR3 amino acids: CASSMGGSTYEQYF.

CDR3 loop: CASSGQGTTEAFF. The chain carries TRBV6-1 and TRBJ1-1; TCRdb indicates TRBD1, and absent DNA this call remains unverified. CDR3 length: 13 residues. In germline, CDR1 is MNHNS, CDR2 SASEGT.